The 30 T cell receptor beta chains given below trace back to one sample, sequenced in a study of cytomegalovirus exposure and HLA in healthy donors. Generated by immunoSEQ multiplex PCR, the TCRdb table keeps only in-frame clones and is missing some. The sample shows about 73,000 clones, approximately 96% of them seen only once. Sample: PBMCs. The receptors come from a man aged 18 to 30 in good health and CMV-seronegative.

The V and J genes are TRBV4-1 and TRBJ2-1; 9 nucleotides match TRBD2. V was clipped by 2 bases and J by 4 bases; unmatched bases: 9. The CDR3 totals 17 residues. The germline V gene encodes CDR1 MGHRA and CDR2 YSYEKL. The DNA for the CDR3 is TGCGCCAGCAGCCAAACCCGGGGCGGGGGGGGTTACAATGAGCAGTTCTTC. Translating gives CASSQTRGGGGYNEQFF.

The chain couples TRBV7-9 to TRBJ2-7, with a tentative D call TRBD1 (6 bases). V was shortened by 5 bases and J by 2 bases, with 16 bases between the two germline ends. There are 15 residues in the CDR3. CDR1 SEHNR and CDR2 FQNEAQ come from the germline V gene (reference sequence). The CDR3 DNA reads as TGTGCCAGCAGCCCTTCCGCAGGGGCGACCTACGAGCAGTACTTC. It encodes CASSPSAGATYEQYF.

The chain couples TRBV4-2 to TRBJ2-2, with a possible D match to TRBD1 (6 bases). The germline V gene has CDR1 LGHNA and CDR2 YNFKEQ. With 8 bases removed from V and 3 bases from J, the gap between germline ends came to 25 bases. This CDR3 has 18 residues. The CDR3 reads CASGPGHGINTYTGELFF. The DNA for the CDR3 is TGTGCCAGCGGCCCGGGACACGGTATTAACACTTACACCGGGGAGCTGTTTTTT.

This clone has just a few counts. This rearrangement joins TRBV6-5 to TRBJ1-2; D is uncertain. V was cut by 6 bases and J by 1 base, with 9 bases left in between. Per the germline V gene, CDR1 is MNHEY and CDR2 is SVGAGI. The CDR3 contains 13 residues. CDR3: CASSRGINYGYTF. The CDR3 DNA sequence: TGTGCCAGCAGCCGGGGTATTAACTATGGCTACACCTTC.

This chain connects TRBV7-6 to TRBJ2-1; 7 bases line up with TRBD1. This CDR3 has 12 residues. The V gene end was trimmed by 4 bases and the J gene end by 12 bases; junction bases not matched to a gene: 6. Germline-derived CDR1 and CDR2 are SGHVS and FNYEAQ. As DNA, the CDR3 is TGTGCCAGCAGCTCACGACAGGGAAGGCAGTTCTTC. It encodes CASSSRQGRQFF.

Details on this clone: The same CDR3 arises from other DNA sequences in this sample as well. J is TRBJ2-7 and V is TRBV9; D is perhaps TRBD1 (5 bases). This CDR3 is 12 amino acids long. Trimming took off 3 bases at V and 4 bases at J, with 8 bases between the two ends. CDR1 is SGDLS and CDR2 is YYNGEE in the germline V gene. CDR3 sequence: CASSGDSYEQYF. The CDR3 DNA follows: TGTGCCAGCAGCGGTGACAGTTACGAGCAGTACTTC.

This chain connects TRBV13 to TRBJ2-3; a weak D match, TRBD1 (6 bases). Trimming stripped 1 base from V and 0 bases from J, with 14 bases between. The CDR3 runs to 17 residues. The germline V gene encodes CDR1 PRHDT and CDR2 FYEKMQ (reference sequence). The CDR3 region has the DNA TGTGCCAGCAGCTTAGATGACCGGACAGCTAGCACAGATACGCAGTATTTT. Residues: CASSLDDRTASTDTQYF.

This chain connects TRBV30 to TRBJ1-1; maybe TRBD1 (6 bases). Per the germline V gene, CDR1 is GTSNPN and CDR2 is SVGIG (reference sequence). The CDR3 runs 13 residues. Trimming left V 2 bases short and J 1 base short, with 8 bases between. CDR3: CAWSKGGNTEAFF. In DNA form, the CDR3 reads TGTGCCTGGAGTAAAGGGGGGAACACTGAAGCTTTCTTT.

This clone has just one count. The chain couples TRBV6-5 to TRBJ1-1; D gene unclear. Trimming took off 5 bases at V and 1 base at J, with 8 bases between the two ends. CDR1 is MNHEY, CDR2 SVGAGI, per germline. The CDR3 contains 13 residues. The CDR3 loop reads CASSRLPNTEAFF. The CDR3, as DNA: TGTGCCAGCAGTAGACTACCGAACACTGAAGCTTTCTTT.

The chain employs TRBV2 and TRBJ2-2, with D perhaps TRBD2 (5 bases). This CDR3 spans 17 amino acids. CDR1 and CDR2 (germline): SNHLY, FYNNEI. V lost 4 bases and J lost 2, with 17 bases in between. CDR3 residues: CASSVMDREANTGELFF. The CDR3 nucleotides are TGTGCCAGCAGTGTAATGGACCGGGAAGCAAACACCGGGGAGCTGTTTTTT.

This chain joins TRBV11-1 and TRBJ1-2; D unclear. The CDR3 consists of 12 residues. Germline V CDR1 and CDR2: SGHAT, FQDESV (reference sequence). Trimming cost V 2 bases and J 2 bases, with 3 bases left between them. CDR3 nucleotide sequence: TGTGCCAGCAGCTTATTAAACTATGGCTACACCTTC. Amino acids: CASSLLNYGYTF.

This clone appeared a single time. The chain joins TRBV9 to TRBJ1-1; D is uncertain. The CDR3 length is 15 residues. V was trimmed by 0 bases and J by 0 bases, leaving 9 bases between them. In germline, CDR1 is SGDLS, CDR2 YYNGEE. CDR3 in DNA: TGTGCCAGCAGCGTAGCGGGAGAACTGAACACTGAAGCTTTCTTT. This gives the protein CASSVAGELNTEAFF.

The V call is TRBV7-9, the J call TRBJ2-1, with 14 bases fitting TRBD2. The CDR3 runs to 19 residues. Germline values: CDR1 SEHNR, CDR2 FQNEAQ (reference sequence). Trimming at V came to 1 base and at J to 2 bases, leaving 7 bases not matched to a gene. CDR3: CASSLDKGLAGDPYNEQFF. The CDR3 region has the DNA TGTGCCAGCAGCTTAGATAAGGGACTAGCGGGGGACCCCTACAATGAGCAGTTCTTC.

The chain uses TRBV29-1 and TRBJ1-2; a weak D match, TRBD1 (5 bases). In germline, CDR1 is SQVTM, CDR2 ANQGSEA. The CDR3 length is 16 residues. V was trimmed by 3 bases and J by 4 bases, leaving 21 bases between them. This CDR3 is CSVEMTYRKGSYGYTF. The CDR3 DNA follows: TGCAGCGTTGAGATGACCTACAGGAAGGGCTCCTATGGCTACACCTTC.

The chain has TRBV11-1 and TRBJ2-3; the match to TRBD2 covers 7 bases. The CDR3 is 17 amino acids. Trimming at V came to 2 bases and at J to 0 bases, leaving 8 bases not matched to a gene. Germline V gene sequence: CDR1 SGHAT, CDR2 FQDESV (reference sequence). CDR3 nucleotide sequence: TGTGCCAGCAGCTTATGGGGAGCGGGGCTGAGCACAGATACGCAGTATTTT. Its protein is CASSLWGAGLSTDTQYF. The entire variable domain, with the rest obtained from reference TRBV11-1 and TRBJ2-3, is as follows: EAEVAQSPRYKITEKSQAVAFWCDPISGHATLYWYRQILGQGPELLVQFQDESVVDDSQLPKDRFSAERLKGVDSTLKIQPAELGDSAMYLCASSLWGAGLSTDTQYFGPGTRLTVL.

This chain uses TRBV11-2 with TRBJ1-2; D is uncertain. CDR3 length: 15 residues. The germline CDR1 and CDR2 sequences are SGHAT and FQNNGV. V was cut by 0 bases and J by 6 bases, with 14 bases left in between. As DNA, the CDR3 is TGTGCCAGCAGCTTAGATCTAGCGGCGCGGAATGGCTACACCTTC. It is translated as CASSLDLAARNGYTF.

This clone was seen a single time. The CDR3 region has the DNA TGTGCCAGTAGTCCGAGTAAGAACCTCCAAGAGACCCAGTACTTC. Its protein product is CASSPSKNLQETQYF. The V and J genes are TRBV19 and TRBJ2-5; no definite D call. Germline V gene data show CDR1 as LNHDA and CDR2 as SQIVND (reference sequence). Trimming pared 5 bases from V and 1 base from J, leaving 14 bases between. The CDR3 length is 15 residues.

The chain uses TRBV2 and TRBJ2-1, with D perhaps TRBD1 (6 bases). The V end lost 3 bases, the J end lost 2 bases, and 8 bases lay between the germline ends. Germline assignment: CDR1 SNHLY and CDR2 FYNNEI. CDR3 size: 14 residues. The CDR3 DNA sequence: TGTGCCAGCAGTGACCGGACAGCCTACAATGAGCAGTTCTTC. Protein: CASSDRTAYNEQFF.

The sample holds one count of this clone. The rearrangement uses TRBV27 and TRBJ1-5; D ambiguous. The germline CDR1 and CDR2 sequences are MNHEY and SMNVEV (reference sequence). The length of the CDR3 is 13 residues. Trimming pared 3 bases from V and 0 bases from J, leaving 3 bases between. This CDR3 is CASSFNSNQPQHF. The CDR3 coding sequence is TGTGCCAGCAGTTTTAATAGCAATCAGCCCCAGCATTTT.

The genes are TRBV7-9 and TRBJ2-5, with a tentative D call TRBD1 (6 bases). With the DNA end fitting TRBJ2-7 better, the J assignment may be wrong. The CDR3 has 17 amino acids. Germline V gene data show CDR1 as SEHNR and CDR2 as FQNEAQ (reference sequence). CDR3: CASSPPDALDSPYEQYF. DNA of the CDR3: TGTGCCAGCAGCCCTCCCGATGCCCTGGACAGTCCCTACGAGCAGTACTTC.

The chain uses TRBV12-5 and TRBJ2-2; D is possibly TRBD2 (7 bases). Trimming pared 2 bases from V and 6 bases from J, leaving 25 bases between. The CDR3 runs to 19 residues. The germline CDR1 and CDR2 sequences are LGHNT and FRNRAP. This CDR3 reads CASGLPRRAFGGAAGELFF. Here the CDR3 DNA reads TGTGCTAGTGGTTTGCCTCGAAGGGCCTTTGGGGGGGCTGCCGGGGAGCTGTTTTTT.

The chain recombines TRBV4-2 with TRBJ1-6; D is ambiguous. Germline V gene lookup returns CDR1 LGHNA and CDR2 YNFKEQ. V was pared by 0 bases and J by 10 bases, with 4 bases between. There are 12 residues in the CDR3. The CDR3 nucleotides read TGTGCCAGCAGCCAAGACCAGTCACCCCTCCACTTT. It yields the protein CASSQDQSPLHF.

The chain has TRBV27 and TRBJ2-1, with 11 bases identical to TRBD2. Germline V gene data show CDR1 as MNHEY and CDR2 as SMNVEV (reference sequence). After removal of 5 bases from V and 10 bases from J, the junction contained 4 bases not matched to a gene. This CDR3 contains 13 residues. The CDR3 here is CASSLAGGREQFF. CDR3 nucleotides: TGTGCCAGCAGTCTAGCGGGGGGACGGGAGCAGTTCTTC.

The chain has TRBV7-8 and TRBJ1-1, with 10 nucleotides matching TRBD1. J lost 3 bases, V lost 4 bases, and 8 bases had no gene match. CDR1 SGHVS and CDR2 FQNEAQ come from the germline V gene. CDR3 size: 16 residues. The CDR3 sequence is CASSSGQGSSDTEAFF. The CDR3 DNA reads TGTGCCAGCAGCTCGGGACAGGGGAGCTCGGACACTGAAGCTTTCTTT.

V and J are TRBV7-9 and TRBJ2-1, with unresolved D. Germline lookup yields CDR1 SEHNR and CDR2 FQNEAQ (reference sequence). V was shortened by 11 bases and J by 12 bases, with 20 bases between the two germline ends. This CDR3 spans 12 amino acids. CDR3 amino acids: CALSLTASVQFF. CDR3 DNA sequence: TGTGCCCTCAGCTTAACAGCTTCGGTGCAGTTCTTC.

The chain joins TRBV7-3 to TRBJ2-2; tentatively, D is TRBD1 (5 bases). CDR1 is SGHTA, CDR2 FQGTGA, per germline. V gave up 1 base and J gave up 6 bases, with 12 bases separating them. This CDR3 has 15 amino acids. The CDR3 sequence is CASSLSQGGAGELFF. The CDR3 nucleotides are TGTGCCAGCAGCTTAAGCCAGGGTGGAGCCGGGGAGCTGTTTTTT.

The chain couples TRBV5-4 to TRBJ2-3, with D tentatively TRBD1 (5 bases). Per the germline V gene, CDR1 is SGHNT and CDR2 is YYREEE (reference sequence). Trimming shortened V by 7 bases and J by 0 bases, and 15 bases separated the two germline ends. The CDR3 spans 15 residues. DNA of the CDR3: TGTGCCAGCCTCCTACATGGGGCGAGCACAGATACGCAGTATTTT. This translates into CASLLHGASTDTQYF.

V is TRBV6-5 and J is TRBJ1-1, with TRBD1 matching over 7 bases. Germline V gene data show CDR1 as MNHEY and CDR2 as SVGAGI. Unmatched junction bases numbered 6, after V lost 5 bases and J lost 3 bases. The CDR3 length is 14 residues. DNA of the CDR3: TGTGCCAGCAGTAACCGACAGGGCCACACTGAAGCTTTCTTT. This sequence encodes CASSNRQGHTEAFF.

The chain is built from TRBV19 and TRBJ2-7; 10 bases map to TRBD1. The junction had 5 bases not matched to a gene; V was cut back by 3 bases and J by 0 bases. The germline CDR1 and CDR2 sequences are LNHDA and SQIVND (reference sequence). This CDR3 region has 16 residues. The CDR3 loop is CASSIGTGDGSYEQYF. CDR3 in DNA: TGTGCCAGTAGTATCGGGACAGGGGATGGCTCCTACGAGCAGTACTTC.

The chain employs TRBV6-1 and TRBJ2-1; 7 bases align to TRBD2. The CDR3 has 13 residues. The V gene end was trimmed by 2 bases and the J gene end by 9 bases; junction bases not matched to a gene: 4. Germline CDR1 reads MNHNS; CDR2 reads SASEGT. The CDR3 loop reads CASSERGGAEQFF. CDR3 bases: TGTGCCAGCAGTGAAAGGGGAGGGGCTGAGCAGTTCTTC.